The 11 T cell receptor beta chains in this list originate from one sample, sequenced in a study of beta chain features in type 1 diabetes (dated by TCRdb to between 2018 and 2020). The library was produced with the immunoSEQ multiplex PCR assay. The entire amount of isolated RNA was reverse transcribed using the High Capacity cDNA Reverse Transcription Kit, so the sequenced TCRB transcripts were expressed ones. In its TCRdb copy, this immuneACCESS table keeps in-frame sequences only and misses some clones. Where compared with another copy, unresolved V genes explain less than half of these, and the others have no known cause. This sample comprises hundreds of thousands of clones, roughly a sixth of them detected only once. The top ten hold about 0.086% of the sample. The specimen sequenced was naive CD4+ T cells from blood. Taken with the paper, the label for cell subset or site translates to: true naive CD4+ T cells. These receptor sequences come from a man between 18 and 35 years old in good health.

Only a few counts were recorded for this clone. The V gene is TRBV19, the J gene TRBJ2-6; perhaps TRBD2 as D (6 bases). The CDR3 has 16 amino acids. Trimming cost V 3 bases and J 0 bases, with 9 bases left between them. The V gene's germline CDR1 is LNHDA and CDR2 SQIVND (reference sequence). The CDR3 region is CASSILGGSGANVLTF. The CDR3 DNA sequence: TGTGCCAGTAGTATCCTGGGAGGCTCTGGGGCCAACGTCCTGACTTTC. The whole variable domain, filled in from reference TRBV19 and TRBJ2-6, reads DGGITQSPKYLFRKEGQNVTLSCEQNLNHDAMYWYRQDPGQGLRLIYYSQIVNDFQKGDIAEGYSVSREKKESFPLTVTSAQKNPTAFYLCASSILGGSGANVLTFGAGSRLTVL.

The chain employs TRBV15 and TRBJ2-7, with D maybe TRBD1 (6 bases). CDR1 and CDR2 from the germline V gene are LNHNV and YYDKDF (reference sequence). The V and J ends lost 6 bases and 3 bases respectively, with 18 bases between them. This CDR3 has 15 residues. The CDR3 loop reads CATSIAYQGSYEQYF. The CDR3 nucleotides read TGTGCCACCAGTATCGCATACCAGGGGAGCTACGAGCAGTACTTC.

A few counts support this clone. CDR3 in amino acids: CASSLDSMNTEAFF. CDR3 coding DNA: TGTGCCAGCAGCTTGGACAGCATGAACACTGAAGCTTTCTTT. The rearrangement links TRBV7-6 to TRBJ1-1; D possibly corresponds to TRBD1 (6 bases). Germline V gives CDR1 SGHVS, CDR2 FNYEAQ. There are 14 residues in the CDR3. Trimming cost V 3 bases and J 0 bases, with 8 bases left between them.

This clone was detected only a few times. V is TRBV28 and J is TRBJ2-2, with D tentatively TRBD2 (6 bases). The CDR3 contains 14 residues. Germline V lookup: CDR1 MDHEN, CDR2 SYDVKM. V was shortened by 6 bases and J by 1 base, with 9 bases between the two germline ends. CDR3 sequence: CASSEGGNTGELFF. Here the CDR3 DNA reads TGTGCCAGCAGCGAGGGAGGGAACACCGGGGAGCTGTTTTTT.

The V gene is TRBV28, the J gene TRBJ2-2; TRBD1 agrees at 7 bases. The CDR3 covers 14 residues. Germline V gene sequence: CDR1 MDHEN, CDR2 SYDVKM. V dropped 6 bases and J dropped 1; count of bases not matched to a gene: 2. CDR3 sequence: CASRGQLNTGELFF. DNA for the CDR3: TGTGCCAGCAGGGGACAGCTGAACACCGGGGAGCTGTTTTTT.

There are a few counts of this clone. The gene calls are TRBV11-1 and TRBJ2-5; TRBD1 matches at 11 bases. The J call could be wrong; TRBJ2-7 is a better fit for the DNA end. This CDR3 is built from 14 residues. The germline gives CDR1 SGHAT, CDR2 FQDESV (reference sequence). The CDR3: CASSGTGGGYEQYF. CDR3 nucleotides: TGTGCCAGCAGCGGGACAGGGGGAGGCTACGAGCAGTACTTC.

This clone was picked up a small number of times. V usage is TRBV23-1 and J usage is TRBJ1-2; perhaps TRBD1 as D (6 bases). TRBV23-1 is an open reading frame whose function is uncertain. The CDR3 runs to 15 residues. The ends were cut back, 2 bases at V and 3 bases at J, with 13 bases in the middle. The CDR3 DNA reads TGCGCCAGCAGTCAAGACCCACAGGGTCACTATGGCTACACCTTC. Protein sequence: CASSQDPQGHYGYTF.

The rearrangement uses TRBV5-4 and TRBJ2-7, with D possibly TRBD2 on 6 matching bases. The CDR3 loop spans 14 amino acids. With 4 bases removed from V and 5 bases from J, the gap between germline ends came to 16 bases. From germline, CDR1 is SGHNT and CDR2 YYREEE (reference sequence). CDR3 sequence reads: CASSTGARRDEQYF. The DNA for the CDR3 is TGTGCCAGCAGCACCGGGGCCAGGAGGGACGAGCAGTACTTC. The variable domain in full, completed from reference TRBV5-4 and TRBJ2-7, reads ETGVTQSPTHLIKTRGQQVTLRCSSQSGHNTVSWYQQALGQGPQFIFQYYREEENGRGNFPPRFSGLQFPNYSSELNVNALELDDSALYLCASSTGARRDEQYFGPGTRLTVT.

This clone was seen a few times. The same CDR3 also results from other DNA sequences found in this sample. The rearrangement links TRBV5-1 to TRBJ2-5, with unresolved D. V lost 4 bases and J lost 4, with 8 bases in between. The CDR3 totals 12 residues. Germline V lookup: CDR1 SGHRS, CDR2 YFSETQ. This CDR3 reads CASSLDGETQYF. The DNA of the CDR3 is TGCGCCAGCAGCCTGGACGGAGAGACCCAGTACTTC.

There are a few counts of this clone. This chain joins TRBV7-9 and TRBJ2-1; 8 bases match TRBD1. V shed 4 bases, J shed 4 bases, and the junction held 9 bases outside the gene matches. This CDR3 has 16 residues. The germline V gene encodes CDR1 SEHNR and CDR2 FQNEAQ (reference sequence). The chain's CDR3 is CASSSLSRGPYNEQFF. CDR3 sequence (DNA): TGTGCCAGCAGCTCCCTGTCCAGGGGGCCATACAATGAGCAGTTCTTC.

The gene calls are TRBV9 and TRBJ2-3; 9 nucleotides match TRBD2. There are 16 residues in the CDR3. Trimming removed 0 bases from V and 6 bases from J; junction bases left unmatched: 8. From germline, CDR1 is SGDLS and CDR2 YYNGEE. The DNA of the CDR3 is TGTGCCAGCAGCGTAGTGTCTAGCGGGATAGGTGATACGCAGTATTTT. Translating it yields CASSVVSSGIGDTQYF.